This is a list of T cell receptor beta chains from one sample in a study of beta chain features in type 1 diabetes. TCRdb's copy holds only in-frame clones and misses some; the assay was immunoSEQ multiplex PCR. The sample carries approximately 37,000 clones, over 45% recorded once. The specimen was central memory CD4+ T cells from blood. Receptor source: a woman between 18 and 29 years old in good health. The CDR3 runs from the conserved cysteine through the conserved F or W. D genes are given only for firm matches. The size entry is marked missing in some rows and otherwise reads once, few, many or a size class.

J gene: TRBJ2-2; clone size: NA; D gene: NA; V gene: TRBV10-2; CDR3 protein: CASSEFIAGGELFF; CDR3 DNA: TGCGCCAGCAGTGAGTTTATAGCCGGCGGGGAGCTGTTTTTT
J gene: TRBJ2-7; clone size: NA; D gene: TRBD1; V gene: TRBV7-2; CDR3 protein: CASSPTGGNYEQYF; CDR3 DNA: TGTGCCAGCAGCCCGACAGGGGGCAACTACGAGCAGTACTTC
J gene: TRBJ2-6; clone size: NA; D gene: NA; V gene: TRBV5-1; CDR3 protein: CASSLRGGDSGANVLTF; CDR3 DNA: TGCGCCAGCAGCTTGCGAGGGGGGGACTCTGGGGCCAACGTCCTGACTTTC
J gene: TRBJ2-1; clone size: NA; D gene: TRBD2; V gene: TRBV7-9; CDR3 protein: CASSSGLALGEQFF; CDR3 DNA: TGTGCCAGCAGCTCCGGACTAGCTCTCGGTGAGCAGTTCTTC
J gene: TRBJ1-2; clone size: NA; D gene: TRBD1; V gene: TRBV5-4; CDR3 protein: CASSKGQEAFYGYTF; CDR3 DNA: TGTGCCAGCAGCAAGGGACAGGAGGCATTCTATGGCTACACCTTC
J gene: TRBJ1-5; clone size: NA; D gene: TRBD1; V gene: TRBV11-2; CDR3 protein: CASSLGGQGRGPQHF; CDR3 DNA: TGTGCCAGCAGCTTAGGCGGACAGGGAAGGGGGCCCCAGCATTTT
J gene: TRBJ1-1; clone size: NA; D gene: NA; V gene: TRBV5-5; CDR3 protein: CASSFLGGRNIMNTEAFF; CDR3 DNA: TGTGCCAGCAGCTTTCTAGGGGGAAGGAACATCATGAACACTGAAGCTTTCTTT
J gene: TRBJ1-3; clone size: NA; D gene: NA; V gene: TRBV6-1; CDR3 protein: CASRTGGSGNTIYF; CDR3 DNA: TGTGCCAGTCGCACGGGGGGCTCTGGAAACACCATATATTTT
J gene: TRBJ2-7; clone size: few; D gene: TRBD1; V gene: TRBV19; CDR3 protein: CASDPGQGTYEQYF; CDR3 DNA: TGTGCCAGCGATCCGGGACAGGGGACCTACGAGCAGTACTTC
J gene: TRBJ1-1; clone size: NA; D gene: TRBD1; V gene: TRBV12-5; CDR3 protein: CASGPGQVEVNTEAFF; CDR3 DNA: TGTGCTAGTGGTCCAGGACAGGTCGAGGTGAACACTGAAGCTTTCTTT
J gene: TRBJ1-4; clone size: few; D gene: NA; V gene: TRBV2; CDR3 protein: CASRTDINEKLFF; CDR3 DNA: TGTGCCAGCCGGACTGACATTAATGAAAAACTGTTTTTT
J gene: TRBJ2-7; clone size: few; D gene: NA; V gene: TRBV28; CDR3 protein: CASSSTGLGSSYEQYF; CDR3 DNA: TGTGCCAGCAGTTCGACAGGACTAGGAAGCTCCTACGAGCAGTACTTC
J gene: TRBJ2-5; clone size: NA; D gene: TRBD2; V gene: TRBV5-1; CDR3 protein: CASSLELADQETQYF; CDR3 DNA: TGCGCCAGCAGCTTGGAGCTAGCGGATCAAGAGACCCAGTACTTC
J gene: TRBJ1-4; clone size: few; D gene: NA; V gene: TRBV6-1; CDR3 protein: CASSDPKNEKLFF; CDR3 DNA: TGTGCCAGCAGTGACCCTAAGAATGAAAAACTGTTTTTT
J gene: TRBJ2-6; clone size: once; D gene: NA; V gene: TRBV29-1; CDR3 protein: CSAETAGANVLTF; CDR3 DNA: TGCAGCGCGGAGACAGCCGGGGCCAACGTCCTGACTTTC
J gene: TRBJ2-5; clone size: NA; D gene: TRBD2; V gene: TRBV25-1; CDR3 protein: CASSTPTSGSLETQYF; CDR3 DNA: TGTGCCAGCAGTACTCCGACTAGCGGGAGCCTGGAGACCCAGTACTTC
J gene: TRBJ2-1; clone size: NA; D gene: NA; V gene: TRBV28; CDR3 protein: CASRYASDDDNEQFF; CDR3 DNA: TGTGCCAGCAGGTATGCTAGCGATGACGACAATGAGCAGTTCTTC
J gene: TRBJ2-1; clone size: NA; D gene: TRBD2; V gene: TRBV4-2; CDR3 protein: CASSFGLAGGVDEFNEQFF; CDR3 DNA: TGTGCCAGCAGCTTTGGACTAGCGGGAGGCGTGGACGAGTTCAATGAGCAGTTCTTC
J gene: TRBJ1-1; clone size: NA; D gene: TRBD1; V gene: TRBV2; CDR3 protein: CASSGARGLVAFF; CDR3 DNA: TGTGCCAGCAGTGGGGCCAGGGGGCTCGTAGCTTTCTTT
J gene: TRBJ2-1; clone size: few; D gene: NA; V gene: TRBV28; CDR3 protein: CASRRGWLDNEQFF; CDR3 DNA: TGTGCCAGCAGACGAGGGTGGTTGGATAATGAGCAGTTCTTC
J gene: TRBJ1-2; clone size: few; D gene: NA; V gene: TRBV6-1; CDR3 protein: CASSEGASAGYTF; CDR3 DNA: TGTGCCAGCAGTGAAGGGGCAAGTGCCGGCTACACCTTC
J gene: TRBJ2-1; clone size: few; D gene: TRBD1; V gene: TRBV5-1; CDR3 protein: CASSSGMDRGLTNEQFF; CDR3 DNA: TGCGCCAGCAGCTCCGGCATGGACAGGGGGCTTACGAATGAGCAGTTCTTC
J gene: TRBJ2-7; clone size: NA; D gene: TRBD2; V gene: TRBV29-1; CDR3 protein: CSVVLAGAGDEQYF; CDR3 DNA: TGCAGCGTGGTACTAGCGGGGGCTGGAGACGAGCAGTACTTC
J gene: TRBJ2-5; clone size: few; D gene: TRBD1; V gene: TRBV14; CDR3 protein: CASSPLTGKETQYF; CDR3 DNA: TGTGCCAGCAGCCCTCTGACAGGGAAAGAGACCCAGTACTTC
J gene: TRBJ2-7; clone size: few; D gene: NA; V gene: TRBV5-1; CDR3 protein: CASSLTTGGYEQYF; CDR3 DNA: TGCGCCAGCAGCTTGACAACTGGAGGCTACGAGCAGTACTTC
J gene: TRBJ1-5; clone size: few; D gene: TRBD1; V gene: TRBV7-2; CDR3 protein: CASSRDRGRSQPQHF; CDR3 DNA: TGTGCCAGCAGTCGGGACAGGGGGCGTTCTCAGCCCCAGCATTTT
J gene: TRBJ2-5; clone size: NA; D gene: NA; V gene: TRBV6-1; CDR3 protein: CASSFLLGVQETQYF; CDR3 DNA: TGTGCCAGCAGCTTCCTACTAGGAGTACAAGAGACCCAGTACTTC
J gene: TRBJ2-1; clone size: NA; D gene: TRBD2; V gene: TRBV5-4; CDR3 protein: CASSLSGRVSYEQFF; CDR3 DNA: TGTGCCAGCAGCTTGAGCGGGAGGGTCTCCTATGAGCAGTTCTTC
J gene: TRBJ2-5; clone size: NA; D gene: TRBD1; V gene: TRBV11-2; CDR3 protein: CASSSYRGRGETQYF; CDR3 DNA: TGTGCCAGCAGCTCCTACAGGGGTCGCGGGGAGACCCAGTACTTC
J gene: TRBJ1-2; clone size: NA; D gene: TRBD1; V gene: TRBV6-5; CDR3 protein: CASRLDRGNYGYTF; CDR3 DNA: TGTGCCAGCAGGTTAGACAGGGGAAACTATGGCTACACCTTC
J gene: TRBJ1-1; clone size: NA; D gene: NA; V gene: TRBV2; CDR3 protein: CASRTGWYGDTEAFF; CDR3 DNA: TGTGCCAGCAGAACAGGGTGGTACGGTGATACTGAAGCTTTCTTT
J gene: TRBJ2-1; clone size: NA; D gene: TRBD1; V gene: TRBV7-2; CDR3 protein: CASSKGQGGEQFF; CDR3 DNA: TGTGCCAGCAGCAAGGGACAGGGGGGCGAGCAGTTCTTC
J gene: TRBJ2-1; clone size: NA; D gene: TRBD2; V gene: TRBV4-2; CDR3 protein: CASSQVASGYNEQFF; CDR3 DNA: TGTGCCAGCAGCCAAGTAGCTAGCGGATACAATGAGCAGTTCTTC